What follows are 10 T cell receptor beta chains derived from one specimen sequenced in a study of T cells after posttransplantation cyclophosphamide. Sequencing was performed with immunoSEQ multiplex PCR; in TCRdb, only in-frame clones are kept and a portion is missing. Altogether more than 9,000 clones were found in the sample, and no singletons occur. Treatment was busulfan-fludarabine conditioning, a marrow graft, and cyclophosphamide on days +3 and +4. The sample was PBMCs, taken after allogeneic stem cell transplant with posttransplant cyclophosphamide. The receptors derive from a female patient aged 40 to 55 who received an allogeneic stem cell transplant from a related donor, was CMV-positive, and had no GVHD. Some T cells may possibly be graft donor cells.

This clone is medium-sized (0.01 to 0.1%) by share. Other DNA sequences in this sample translate to the same CDR3. J is TRBJ2-3 and V is TRBV9; TRBD2 might be the D (7 bases). Germline V gives CDR1 SGDLS, CDR2 YYNGEE. V lost 0 bases, J lost 2 bases, and 19 bases lay in between. The CDR3 sequence is 18 residues long. The chain's CDR3 is CASSVEGGGGPTTDTQYF. The DNA for the CDR3 is TGTGCCAGCAGCGTAGAAGGCGGGGGCGGGCCTACCACAGATACGCAGTATTTT.

At least ten counts were recorded for this clone. The V gene is TRBV9, the J gene TRBJ2-5; tentatively, D is TRBD2 (7 bases). The V end was cut by 0 bases, the J end by 2 bases, with 11 bases between. The CDR3 is 15 residues long. Germline-derived CDR1 and CDR2 are SGDLS and YYNGEE. The chain's CDR3 is CASSVGGRGQETQYF. CDR3 in DNA: TGTGCCAGCAGCGTAGGGGGGAGGGGGCAAGAGACCCAGTACTTC. The full variable domain, rest sourced from reference TRBV9 and TRBJ2-5, is DSGVTQTPKHLITATGQRVTLRCSPRSGDLSVYWYQQSLDQGLQFLIQYYNGEERAKGNILERFSAQQFPDLHSELNLSSLELGDSALYFCASSVGGRGQETQYFGPGTRLLVL.

This clone came up many times. The J gene is TRBJ1-1, the V gene TRBV18, with 8 bases lining up with TRBD1. CDR1 is KGHSH and CDR2 is LQKENI in the germline V gene. Germline trimming cut 3 bases from V and 4 bases from J; bases unmatched to any gene: 10. This CDR3 contains 16 residues. CDR3: CASSPYRGGLGTEAFF. The CDR3 bases are TGTGCCAGCTCACCTTACAGGGGGGGGCTAGGCACTGAAGCTTTCTTT.

This clone was seen ten or more times. This chain connects TRBV29-1 to TRBJ2-7; D is possibly TRBD2 (5 bases). In germline, CDR1 is SQVTM, CDR2 ANQGSEA. V was pared by 6 bases and J by 6 bases, with 15 bases between. The CDR3 spans 12 residues. The CDR3 nucleotides read TGCAGCGTGGAGGACGGGGAAGGCGAGCAGTACTTC. As protein: CSVEDGEGEQYF.

This clone was counted ten times or more. The V call is TRBV2, the J call TRBJ2-3; 8 bases match TRBD2. Looked up from germline, CDR1 is SNHLY and CDR2 is FYNNEI. The CDR3 covers 15 residues. The trim removed 4 bases at V and 3 bases at J, leaving 6 bases unmatched. The CDR3 protein is CASSVSGGQTDTQYF. The CDR3 DNA reads TGTGCCAGCAGTGTCTCGGGAGGGCAAACAGATACGCAGTATTTT. The whole variable domain, remainder taken from reference TRBV2 and TRBJ2-3, is EPEVTQTPSHQVTQMGQEVILRCVPISNHLYFYWYRQILGQKVEFLVSFYNNEISEKSEIFDDQFSVERPDGSNFTLKIRSTKLEDSAMYFCASSVSGGQTDTQYFGPGTRLTVL.

Many counts were recorded for this clone. V usage is TRBV11-2 and J usage is TRBJ2-1; 11 bases match TRBD2. The CDR3 extends over 16 amino acids. Germline V lookup: CDR1 SGHAT, CDR2 FQNNGV. V lost 6 bases, J lost 6 bases, and 10 bases stayed unmatched. Written as DNA, the CDR3 is TGTGCCAGCAGGCACATAACTAGCGGGAGCGGCAATGAGCAGTTCTTC. Translated, it gives CASRHITSGSGNEQFF.

The rearrangement links TRBV2 to TRBJ1-6, with D uncertain. Trimming pared 3 bases from V and 6 bases from J, leaving 9 bases between. This CDR3 has 14 residues. The V gene's germline CDR1 is SNHLY and CDR2 FYNNEI. CDR3 nucleotide sequence: TGTGCCAGCAGTGATCCAGGCTTTAATTCACCCCTCCACTTT. Translated: CASSDPGFNSPLHF.

This clone was observed many times. V gene TRBV9 combines with J gene TRBJ1-6, with a possible D match to TRBD1 (6 bases). This CDR3 has 14 residues. Germline V gives CDR1 SGDLS, CDR2 YYNGEE. The V end was cut by 3 bases, the J end by 7 bases, with 11 bases between. Written as DNA, the CDR3 is TGTGCCAGCAGCGGCACAGGGAGCAATTCACCCCTCCACTTT. Translating gives CASSGTGSNSPLHF.

This clone was detected many times. The V call is TRBV7-3, the J call TRBJ2-3, with 12 bases identical to TRBD1. Trimming removed 6 bases from V and 3 bases from J; junction bases left unmatched: 7. This CDR3 region has 16 residues. Germline lookup yields CDR1 SGHTA and CDR2 FQGTGA. In DNA form, the CDR3 reads TGTGCCAGCAGTAAACCGGGACAGGGGGCGACAGATACGCAGTATTTT. Translation: CASSKPGQGATDTQYF. The variable domain in full, completed from reference TRBV7-3 and TRBJ2-3, reads GAGVSQTPSNKVTEKGKYVELRCDPISGHTALYWYRQSLGQGPEFLIYFQGTGAADDSGLPNDRFFAVRPEGSVSTLKIQRTERGDSAVYLCASSKPGQGATDTQYFGPGTRLTVL.

This clone was picked up many times. The rearrangement uses TRBV10-1 and TRBJ2-1, with 11 bases matching TRBD2. This CDR3 is built from 15 residues. V trimming: 5 bases; J trimming: 8 bases; junction bases outside the gene matches: 8. Germline CDR1 is WNHNN and CDR2 is SYGVQD (reference sequence). In DNA form, the CDR3 reads TGCGCCAGCAGTAGGACTAGCGGGCCCATGGATGAGCAGTTCTTC. Translation gives CASSRTSGPMDEQFF.